The 8 T cell receptor beta chains reported below all come from one sample, sequenced in a study of Ad26.COV2.S vaccination and SARS-CoV-2 variants. Profiling relied on immunoSEQ multiplex PCR, and the TCRdb table lists in-frame clones only, not all of them. The sample holds around 340,000 clones, around 88% seen once. The treatment was: some 20 received Ad26.COV2.S at low or high dose, single or two shots; about 5 received placebo; per-sample allocation not given. Day 63 after the first injection of vaccine or placebo was the sampling time. This specimen consisted of peripheral blood, obtained in a trial of Ad26.COV2.S vaccine versus placebo. The receptors were gathered from a person aged 18-60 years who received the Ad26.COV2.S COVID-19 vaccine or a placebo.

The genes are TRBV11-2 and TRBJ2-3; 8 bases match TRBD2. V lost 5 bases, J lost 0 bases, and 7 bases stayed unmatched. Per germline, CDR1 SGHAT and CDR2 FQNNGV. This CDR3 is built from 16 residues. The chain's CDR3 is CASSRTSGSSTDTQYF. The CDR3 region has the DNA TGTGCCAGCAGCCGTACTAGCGGATCTAGCACAGATACGCAGTATTTT.

The V and J genes are TRBV5-8 and TRBJ1-6; D is possibly TRBD1 (5 bases). The CDR3 spans 16 residues. Germline values: CDR1 SGHTS, CDR2 YDEGEE. Deletions cut 1 base from V and 7 bases from J, with 15 bases between. The DNA for the CDR3 is TGTGCCAGCAGCTTGAGTCCCGGGGCCAGGAATTCACCCCTCCACTTT. Its protein is CASSLSPGARNSPLHF. Based on the CDR3 plus reference TRBV5-8 and TRBJ1-6, the full variable domain is EAGVTQSPTHLIKTRGQQATLRCSPISGHTSVYWYQQALGLGLQFLLWYDEGEERNRGNFPPRFSGRQFPNYSSELNVNALELEDSALYLCASSLSPGARNSPLHFGNGTRLTVT.

The CDR3 loop is CASRVQGNTEAFF. The DNA for the CDR3 is TGTGCCAGCAGGGTACAGGGCAACACTGAAGCTTTCTTT. The J gene is TRBJ1-1, the V gene TRBV12-3 or TRBV12-4; TRBD1 is a possible D gene (6 bases). Trimming took 6 bases from V and 2 from J, leaving 10 bases between them. This CDR3 has 13 residues.

The chain uses TRBV7-9 and TRBJ1-2; D might be TRBD1 (5 bases). CDR3 length: 13 residues. CDR1 and CDR2 (germline): SEHNR, FQNEAQ (reference sequence). The ends were cut back, 3 bases at V and 7 bases at J, with 12 bases in the middle. The CDR3 bases are TGTGCCAGCAGCTTCGGGGGTGAGCGTGGCTACACCTTC. Translating it yields CASSFGGERGYTF. Looking up the rest from reference TRBV7-9 and TRBJ1-2 gives the full variable domain: DTGVSQNPRHKITKRGQNVTFRCDPISEHNRLYWYRQTLGQGPEFLTYFQNEAQLEKSRLLSDRFSAERPKGSFSTLEIQRTEQGDSAMYLCASSFGGERGYTFGSGTRLTVV.

The chain couples TRBV19 to TRBJ2-3; 8 bases map to TRBD1. The germline CDR1 and CDR2 sequences are LNHDA and SQIVND (reference sequence). The CDR3 totals 14 residues. V trimming: 3 bases; J trimming: 4 bases; junction bases outside the gene matches: 3. CDR3 sequence: CASSMTGDADTQYF. For the CDR3, the DNA is TGTGCCAGTAGTATGACAGGGGATGCAGATACGCAGTATTTT.

Comments on this clone: Other nucleotide sequences from this sample produce the same CDR3. J is TRBJ2-5 and V is TRBV18; tentative D call: TRBD2 (6 bases). This CDR3 is 13 amino acids long. The germline V and J ends were trimmed by 2 bases and 5 bases, with 9 bases remaining between them. The germline V gene has CDR1 KGHSH and CDR2 LQKENI. CDR3 sequence (DNA): TGTGCCAGCTCACCAGGAGGGTTGGAGACCCAGTACTTC. Protein sequence: CASSPGGLETQYF.

The genes are TRBV28 and TRBJ2-7; the D is unclear. Germline V gene sequence: CDR1 MDHEN, CDR2 SYDVKM. The V and J ends lost 3 bases and 0 bases respectively, with 9 bases between them. The length of the CDR3 is 14 residues. The CDR3 sequence is CASSFGWVSYEQYF. CDR3 DNA sequence: TGTGCCAGCAGTTTCGGTTGGGTCTCCTACGAGCAGTACTTC.

This chain links TRBV5-4 with TRBJ2-5; TRBD2 aligns across 8 bases. This CDR3 comprises 14 residues. Germline CDR1 is SGHNT and CDR2 is YYREEE (reference sequence). V gave up 4 bases and J gave up 5 bases; unmatched junction bases: 7. The CDR3 nucleotides read TGTGCCAGCAGCGGAGCGGGAGTGGAGGAGACCCAGTACTTC. It codes for CASSGAGVEETQYF. Variable domain in full (rest from reference TRBV5-4 and TRBJ2-5): ETGVTQSPTHLIKTRGQQVTLRCSSQSGHNTVSWYQQALGQGPQFIFQYYREEENGRGNFPPRFSGLQFPNYSSELNVNALELDDSALYLCASSGAGVEETQYFGPGTRLLVL.